These 5 T cell receptor beta chains were all obtained from the same sample, sequenced in a study of a mutant IDH1 vaccine in newly diagnosed glioma. Time point reported: week 23, last vaccination. The study gave 300 ug of mutant IDH1 20-mer peptide per vaccine dose, with topical imiquimod. Clones were sequenced by immunoSEQ multiplex PCR, and TCRdb holds only the in-frame ones, with some missing. Of under 45,000 clones listed, about 80% are singletons. These receptors have no identified antigens. The input for sequencing was PBMCs, taken from a glioma patient whose treatment included an IDH1 peptide vaccine. The receptors here all came from a man in his fifties with glioma.

Only a few counts were recorded for this clone. This rearrangement joins TRBV12-5 to TRBJ1-2; D is unresolved. The CDR3 length is 10 residues. The germline V gene encodes CDR1 LGHNT and CDR2 FRNRAP. Trimming removed 8 bases from V and 8 bases from J, with 9 bases in between. CDR3 residues: CASSRGGYTF. The CDR3 DNA reads TGTGCTAGTTCGCGAGGGGGCTACACCTTC. Full variable domain (remainder filled in from reference TRBV12-5 and TRBJ1-2): DARVTQTPRHKVTEMGQEVTMRCQPILGHNTVFWYRQTMMQGLELLAYFRNRAPLDDSGMPKDRFSAEMPDATLATLKIQPSEPRDSAVYFCASSRGGYTFGSGTRLTVV.

J is TRBJ2-1 and V is TRBV4-1; D is undetermined. The V gene's germline CDR1 is MGHRA and CDR2 YSYEKL. The CDR3 totals 14 residues. Trimming removed 7 bases from V and 5 bases from J, with 15 bases in between. CDR3 bases: TGCGCCAGCACCCGTCAGACGGTCGACAATGAGCAGTTCTTC. It translates to CASTRQTVDNEQFF.

The chain is built from TRBV5-1 and TRBJ2-5; D not resolved. Trimming pared 4 bases from V and 3 bases from J, leaving 10 bases between. Germline loops: CDR1 SGHRS, CDR2 YFSETQ. The CDR3 covers 13 residues. CDR3 loop: CASSVPPEETQYF. As DNA, the CDR3 is TGCGCCAGCAGCGTACCCCCGGAAGAGACCCAGTACTTC.

This clone was picked up one time. The chain has TRBV7-9 and TRBJ2-3, with 7 positions matching TRBD2. The ends lost 0 bases at V and 0 bases at J; junction bases unmatched: 0. The germline V gene encodes CDR1 SEHNR and CDR2 FQNEAQ (reference sequence). This CDR3 contains 15 residues. The chain's CDR3 is CASSLAGGSTDTQYF. Written as DNA, the CDR3 is TGTGCCAGCAGCTTAGCGGGGGGGAGCACAGATACGCAGTATTTT.

The chain has TRBV7-9 and TRBJ2-7; D is ambiguous. The length of the CDR3 is 13 residues. The germline CDR1 and CDR2 sequences are SEHNR and FQNEAQ (reference sequence). The V end was cut by 4 bases, the J end by 6 bases, with 13 bases between. Here the CDR3 DNA reads TGTGCCAGCAGCTCCGGGCCCTACGTCGAGCAGTACTTC. Translation: CASSSGPYVEQYF.